These 14 T cell receptor beta chains share one sample of origin, sequenced in a study of molecular identifiers for immune sequencing clone quantification. TCRdb re-analysed the PCR reads in MiXCR, keeping a single row per CDR3 protein. The sample includes hundreds of thousands of distinct CDR3 sequences, 25% seen only once; the top ten take about 0.78%. Sequencing was carried out using naive CD8+ T cells from blood, with Jurkat cell RNA spiked in. Stated subset: FACS-sorted CD8+CD4-CCR7+CD45RA+ naive T cells. The source of these receptors is a human donor in good health. Some libraries in this study had Jurkat cell RNA spiked in.

This clonotype was detected many times. This chain joins TRBV4-3 and TRBJ1-1, with D possibly TRBD1 on 6 matching bases. Looked up from germline, CDR1 is LGHNA and CDR2 is YSLEER. CDR3 length: 17 amino acids. V lost 1 base, J lost 3 bases, and 18 bases lay in between. This CDR3 reads CASSQGAGGRGYTEAFF. Written as DNA, the CDR3 is TGCGCCAGCAGCCAAGGAGCGGGGGGCCGGGGTTACACTGAAGCTTTCTTT.

As to this clonotype: A junction boundary mismatches the germline segment, possibly from a read error. The rearrangement links TRBV9 to TRBJ2-1, with TRBD2 matching 7 bases. This CDR3 has 16 amino acids. Per the germline V gene, CDR1 is SGDLS and CDR2 is YYNGEE. CDR3 sequence: CASGVGLAVSYNEQFF. The CDR3 DNA sequence: TGTGCCAGCGGCGTAGGGCTAGCGGTCTCCTACAATGAGCAGTTCTTC.

Concerning this clonotype: The germline gene is not matched at one end of the junction; a read error may be the cause. This chain uses TRBV12-3 or TRBV12-4 with TRBJ1-5; TRBD1 is a possible D gene (5 bases). The CDR3 runs to 15 residues. CDR3 bases: TGTGCCAGCAGTTTCGCGGGGGATAGCAATCAGGCCCAGCATTTT. The encoded protein is CASSFAGDSNQAQHF.

Many counts were recorded for this clonotype. The chain joins TRBV12-3 or TRBV12-4 to TRBJ2-3; no clear D gene. This CDR3 is built from 13 residues. V was cut by 6 bases and J by 2 bases, with 9 bases left in between. The CDR3 sequence is CASSPKVTDTQYF. CDR3 DNA sequence: TGTGCCAGCAGCCCGAAAGTCACAGATACGCAGTATTTT.

This clonotype was detected ten times or more. This rearrangement joins TRBV6-6 to TRBJ1-3, with a possible D match to TRBD1 (5 bases). Germline-derived CDR1 and CDR2 are MNHNY and SVGAGI (reference sequence). V was pared by 2 bases and J by 2 bases, with 13 bases between. This CDR3 comprises 16 residues. The DNA for the CDR3 is TGTGCCAGCAGTTACCTATTGTCAGGGACTGGAAACACCATATATTTT. Protein: CASSYLLSGTGNTIYF.

On this clonotype: One base away lies a much larger clone, so this may be a sequencing read error. The chain has TRBV13 and TRBJ2-7; D might be TRBD2 (5 bases). Germline values: CDR1 PRHDT, CDR2 FYEKMQ (reference sequence). The CDR3 is 14 residues long. The V and J ends lost 6 bases and 5 bases respectively, with 17 bases between them. The CDR3: CASSARRYYDEQYF. CDR3 DNA sequence: TGTGCCAGCAGTGCCCGGAGGTATTACGACGAGCAGTACTTC.

This clonotype has ten or more counts. This chain links TRBV6-6 with TRBJ2-3; D is possibly TRBD1 (5 bases). Germline V gene sequence: CDR1 MNHNY, CDR2 SVGAGI (reference sequence). This CDR3 contains 15 residues. V lost 5 bases and J lost 3, with 15 bases in between. The CDR3 DNA reads as TGTGCCAGCAGTGATCAGGGATTTCCGACAGATACGCAGTATTTT. This gives the protein CASSDQGFPTDTQYF.

This clonotype was observed many times. The V gene is TRBV9, the J gene TRBJ2-5; perhaps TRBD2 as D (6 bases). The ends were cut back, 0 bases at V and 4 bases at J, with 10 bases in the middle. Germline CDR1 SGDLS, CDR2 YYNGEE. The CDR3 spans 14 residues. The CDR3 region has the DNA TGTGCCAGCAGCGTAGGAGGTAGCGGAGAGACCCAGTACTTC. It encodes CASSVGGSGETQYF.

This clonotype showed up many times. The CDR3 bases are TGTGCCAGCAGCTTTGACAGAAACACTGAAGCTTTCTTT. Encoded protein: CASSFDRNTEAFF. V is TRBV12-3 or TRBV12-4 and J is TRBJ1-1, with D possibly TRBD1 on 5 matching bases. The CDR3 loop spans 13 amino acids. The V end was cut by 6 bases, the J end by 2 bases, with 10 bases between.

There are a few counts of this clonotype. Germline and junction disagree at one end, which may indicate a read error. This chain joins TRBV9 and TRBJ1-5; a possible D gene is TRBD1 (5 bases). The CDR3 has 16 amino acids. CDR1 is SGDLS and CDR2 is YYNGEE in the germline V gene. CDR3 nucleotide sequence: TGTGCCAGCAGCCCCGACTCCGGGCAGGGCGTTGAGCCCCAGCGTTTT. It translates to CASSPDSGQGVEPQRF.

This chain connects TRBV14 to TRBJ2-7; D remains ambiguous. V was pared by 0 bases and J by 4 bases, with 16 bases between. The CDR3 extends over 16 amino acids. Germline V gene lookup returns CDR1 SGHDN and CDR2 FVKESK. DNA for the CDR3: TGTGCCAGCAGCCAAGATCGAGCTAACGGATTTTACGAGCAGTACTTC. Its protein product is CASSQDRANGFYEQYF.

This chain connects TRBV6-5 to TRBJ2-7, with D perhaps TRBD1 (6 bases). Germline values: CDR1 MNHEY, CDR2 SVGAGI. There are 15 residues in the CDR3. The ends were cut back, 0 bases at V and 7 bases at J, with 16 bases in the middle. The CDR3 spells CASSYSGDKWGEQYF. The CDR3 DNA follows: TGTGCCAGCAGTTACTCGGGGGACAAATGGGGGGAGCAGTACTTC.

V and J are TRBV14 and TRBJ2-1; D possibly uses TRBD1 or TRBD2 (5 bases each). The CDR3 is 17 amino acids. V was pared by 1 base and J by 6 bases, with 19 bases between. Germline-derived CDR1 and CDR2 are SGHDN and FVKESK. CDR3 sequence: CASSQAFGTSLFNEQFF. The CDR3 region has the DNA TGTGCCAGCAGCCAAGCTTTCGGGACGTCGCTTTTCAATGAGCAGTTCTTC. Variable domain in full (rest from reference TRBV14 and TRBJ2-1): EAGVTQFPSHSVIEKGQTVTLRCDPISGHDNLYWYRRVMGKEIKFLLHFVKESKQDESGMPNNRFLAERTGGTYSTLKVQPAELEDSGVYFCASSQAFGTSLFNEQFFGPGTRLTVL.

The chain has TRBV7-9 and TRBJ1-3, with TRBD1 identical over 7 bases. V lost 5 bases to trimming and J lost 2 bases; unmatched junction nucleotides: 12. The CDR3 is 17 residues long. The V gene's germline CDR1 is SEHNR and CDR2 FQNEAQ (reference sequence). CDR3 loop: CASSPRDRSGTGNTIYF. The CDR3 nucleotides read TGTGCCAGCAGCCCCCGGGACAGAAGTGGTACTGGAAACACCATATATTTT.